The 12 T cell receptor beta chains in this list originate from one sample, sequenced in a study of glioma-infiltrating T cells. TCR alpha and beta CDR3 regions were amplified from RNA using iRepertoire nested multiplex PCR. Each CDR3 protein is one row after TCRdb ran MiXCR on the multiplex PCR reads. The repertoire includes about 180,000 distinct CDR3 sequences, approximately 40% of them detected once, and 5.2% sits in the top ten. The source material was glioma tissue, nonneoplastic brain tissue, or PBMCs (not recorded which). The receptors were sampled from a human donor with low-grade glioma or glioblastoma, undergoing nonglioma brain surgery, or in good health (not recorded which).

This clonotype was seen only once. The chain couples TRBV19 to TRBJ1-5; TRBD1 is a possible D gene (6 bases). Germline values: CDR1 LNHDA, CDR2 SQIVND (reference sequence). The CDR3 contains 14 residues. With 4 bases removed from V and 5 bases from J, the gap between germline ends came to 12 bases. The CDR3 nucleotides are TGTGCCAGTAGTACCAGGACAGTTTATCAGCCCCAGCATTTT. Amino acids: CASSTRTVYQPQHF.

This clonotype was seen many times. CDR3: CASSLNSPLHF. CDR3 coding DNA: TGTGCCAGCAGCTTAAATTCACCCCTCCACTTT. The rearrangement links TRBV3-1 to TRBJ1-6, with unresolved D. The CDR3 is 11 amino acids. The germline gives CDR1 LGHDT, CDR2 YNNKEL (reference sequence). Trimming took 5 bases from V and 7 from J, leaving 3 bases between them.

This clonotype was counted many times. This chain links TRBV6-1 with TRBJ2-3, with D perhaps assigned TRBD1 or TRBD2 (5 bases each). V was pared by 6 bases and J by 3 bases, with 13 bases between. Germline-derived CDR1 and CDR2 are MNHNS and SASEGT. The CDR3 extends over 14 amino acids. CDR3 DNA sequence: TGTGCCAGCAGCCGGGACCCCCTGACAGATACGCAGTATTTT. Translated, it gives CASSRDPLTDTQYF.

This clonotype was observed a handful of times. The chain links TRBV4-1 to TRBJ2-1; D not resolved. Deletions cut 2 bases from V and 3 bases from J, with 11 bases between. The CDR3 has 15 residues. In germline, CDR1 is MGHRA, CDR2 YSYEKL. The CDR3 DNA reads as TGCGCCAGCAGCCAATGGGTGGATCTCTACAATGAGCAGTTCTTC. Translation: CASSQWVDLYNEQFF.

This clonotype was found once. J is TRBJ1-1 and V is TRBV12-3 or TRBV12-4, with unresolved D. Trimming took off 6 bases at V and 4 bases at J, with 15 bases between the two ends. The CDR3 covers 14 residues. CDR3 residues: CASSKGAGITEAFF. Written as DNA, the CDR3 is TGTGCCAGCAGCAAGGGCGCGGGGATCACTGAAGCTTTCTTT.

In regard to this clonotype: This may come from a read error, since a much larger clone is one base off. The rearrangement uses TRBV3-1 and TRBJ2-2; 8 nucleotides line up with TRBD1. CDR1 and CDR2 from the germline V gene are LGHDT and YNNKEL (reference sequence). The CDR3 runs to 17 residues. The DNA for the CDR3 is TGTGACAGCAGTCAACGACCCCGGACAGGGACCACCGGGGAGCTGTTTTTT. Protein sequence: CDSSQRPRTGTTGELFF.

This clonotype has a handful of counts. The chain links TRBV18 to TRBJ2-3, with TRBD2 matching 7 bases. In germline, CDR1 is KGHSH, CDR2 LQKENI. CDR3 length equals 14 residues. V shed 0 bases, J shed 6 bases, and the junction held 3 bases outside the gene matches. CDR3 residues: CASSPPGGSDTQYF. In nucleotides, the CDR3 is TGTGCCAGCTCACCACCGGGCGGGAGTGATACGCAGTATTTT. The variable domain in full, with the rest retrieved from reference TRBV18 and TRBJ2-3, is NAGVMQNPRHLVRRRGQEARLRCSPMKGHSHVYWYRQLPEEGLKFMVYLQKENIIDESGMPKERFSAEFPKEGPSILRIQQVVRGDSAAYFCASSPPGGSDTQYFGPGTRLTVL.

This clonotype was seen at least ten times. The chain joins TRBV28 to TRBJ2-3; 13 bases map to TRBD2. The CDR3 totals 17 residues. Trimming removed 5 bases from V and 2 bases from J; junction bases left unmatched: 7. In germline, CDR1 is MDHEN, CDR2 SYDVKM. CDR3 sequence reads: CASSALTSGRTTDTQYF. In DNA, the CDR3 is TGTGCCAGCAGTGCCCTGACTAGCGGGAGGACCACAGATACGCAGTATTTT. Filled out from reference TRBV28 and TRBJ2-3, the complete variable domain reads DVKVTQSSRYLVKRTGEKVFLECVQDMDHENMFWYRQDPGLGLRLIYFSYDVKMKEKGDIPEGYSVSREKKERFSLILESASTNQTSMYLCASSALTSGRTTDTQYFGPGTRLTVL.

This clonotype was detected many times. The chain couples TRBV11-2 to TRBJ1-1; the D gene is possibly TRBD1 (6 bases). The V gene lost 0 bases and the J gene lost 5 bases, with 13 bases spanning the gap. Germline CDR1 is SGHAT and CDR2 is FQNNGV. The CDR3 covers 15 residues. CDR3 loop: CASSLDLRGWTEAFF. CDR3 DNA sequence: TGTGCCAGCAGCTTAGATCTCAGGGGTTGGACTGAAGCTTTCTTT.

This clonotype appeared many times. The V gene is TRBV14, the J gene TRBJ2-1; D may be TRBD2 (5 bases). This CDR3 spans 13 amino acids. Trimming took 1 base from V and 10 from J, leaving 11 bases between them. The germline V gene encodes CDR1 SGHDN and CDR2 FVKESK. The DNA of the CDR3 is TGTGCCAGCAGCCAAGTCTTAGGAGGAGAGCAGTTCTTC. It encodes CASSQVLGGEQFF.

V usage is TRBV6-1 and J usage is TRBJ2-2; 9 bases fit TRBD2. The CDR3 covers 17 residues. The trim removed 8 bases at V and 1 base at J, leaving 11 bases unmatched. Germline values: CDR1 MNHNS, CDR2 SASEGT. The chain's CDR3 is CASLLGGLAQNTGELFF. The CDR3 nucleotides read TGTGCCAGCCTACTAGGCGGACTAGCGCAGAACACCGGGGAGCTGTTTTTT.

This chain links TRBV11-2 with TRBJ2-3, with a weak D call TRBD2 (6 bases). The CDR3 extends over 15 amino acids. Trimming pared 4 bases from V and 3 bases from J, leaving 14 bases between. CDR1 is SGHAT and CDR2 is FQNNGV in the germline V gene. DNA for the CDR3: TGTGCCAGCAGCTCAACATGGGCGGGGACAGATACGCAGTATTTT. This encodes CASSSTWAGTDTQYF.